This TCR beta chain was recorded in a study of blood T cell repertoires in COVID-19 (TCRdb year 2020). In the study overall: Samples from collaborators originated in the United States, Italy and Spain and spanned both the acute and convalescent phases of COVID-19. The material from the prospective study consisted of cDNA or gDNA derived from T cells, B-cell-depleted T cells, or PBMCs. Subjects who had been exposed to COVID-19, were actively infected with it, or had recovered from it provided the deeply sampled blood TCRbeta repertoires that made up the dataset. The repertoires were made available in a free public database intended to serve as a resource for research on the immune response to SARS-CoV-2. Samples came from the ongoing ImmuneRACE study (first 160 participants) plus 1,254 subjects from 6 global collaborators. A de-identified subject ID, COVID-19 status, age in years and sex were almost always included in the sample metadata. Where available, HLA class I and class II types were obtained from metadata supplied by the sample provider rather than from assay-based typing. Paper-wide results and their limitations: How much clinical and demographic metadata was included differed by source and by participant, and the metadata was provided uncurated.

In this sample, this clone turned up once. No antigen is known for it. No base qualities exist here, and no much larger clone lies one base off it. Each collaborating institution followed its own protocols to collect whole blood in K2EDTA tubes. For TCRbeta analysis, collaborators shipped samples as frozen whole blood, isolated PBMCs, or DNA extracted from either of those sample types. The CDR3 sequence holds 16 residues, the cysteine and phenylalanine included. Left in the record is the CDR3 DNA by itself, 48 bases read in frame from the first base. A distance of 15 bases separates the germline ends of V and J, which lose 7 bases and 0 bases respectively. The germline V gene provides CDR1 SNHLY and CDR2 FYNNEI. TCRbeta CDR3 regions were amplified from genomic DNA by means of the immunoSEQ Assay, a bias-controlled multiplex PCR. The authors' analysis ran thus. Nucleated cell counts per sample were estimated from amplification of reference gene primers within the assay. To quantify the absolute abundance of each unique TCRbeta CDR3 rearrangement, sequence reads were collapsed and filtered. Productive Simpson clonality was computed per sample as the square root of Simpson's diversity index over productive rearrangements. TCRdb retrieved this table from immuneACCESS and kept in-frame rearrangements only. Not all clones are present; in checked studies, unresolved V genes account for under half, and no reason is known for the remainder. That table gives V, J and clone size, and the DNA gave D and trimming. The sample table shows 85,000 to 90,000 clones, and around 87% are seen once. Jointly, the top ten make up roughly 1.2% of the sample.

This clonotype was sampled from a human donor in a cohort sampled during active COVID-19. Rearrangement joined TRBV2 to TRBJ2-2; a tentative D match to TRBD1 spans 6 bases. Sequencing was done on a sample of peripheral blood. The nucleotides read TGTGCCAGCAAAGGACAGCCCAATTCGAACACCGGGGAGCTGTTTTTT. It specifies CASKGQPNSNTGELFF.